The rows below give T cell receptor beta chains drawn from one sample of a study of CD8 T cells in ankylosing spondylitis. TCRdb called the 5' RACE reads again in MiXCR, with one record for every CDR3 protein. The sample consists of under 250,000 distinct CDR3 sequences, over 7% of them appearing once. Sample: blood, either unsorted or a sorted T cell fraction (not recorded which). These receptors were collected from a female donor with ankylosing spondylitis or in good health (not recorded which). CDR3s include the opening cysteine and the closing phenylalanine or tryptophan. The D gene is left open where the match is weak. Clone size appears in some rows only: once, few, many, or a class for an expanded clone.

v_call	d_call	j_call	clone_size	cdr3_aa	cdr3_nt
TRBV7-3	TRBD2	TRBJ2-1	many	CASSFGTSGNNEQFF	TGTGCCAGCAGCTTCGGGACTAGCGGAAACAATGAGCAGTTCTTC
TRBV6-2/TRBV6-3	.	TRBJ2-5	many	CASSAGPTQETQYF	TGTGCCAGCAGTGCCGGGCCAACCCAAGAGACCCAGTACTTC
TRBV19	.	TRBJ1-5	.	CASSWGDQPQHF	TGTGCCAGTAGTTGGGGGGATCAGCCCCAGCATTTT
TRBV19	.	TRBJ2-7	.	CASSEDINSYEQYF	TGTGCCAGTAGTGAGGATATCAACTCCTACGAGCAGTACTTC
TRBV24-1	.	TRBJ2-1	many	CATSDQTGTGSNEQFF	TGTGCCACCAGTGATCAGACAGGCACCGGCTCGAATGAGCAGTTCTTC
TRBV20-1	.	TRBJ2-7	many	CSAEGLWYEQYF	TGCAGTGCCGAGGGCCTCTGGTACGAGCAGTACTTC
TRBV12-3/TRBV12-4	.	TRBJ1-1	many	CASSTTPVVGAFF	TGTGCCAGCAGTACGACTCCGGTAGTAGGAGCTTTCTTT
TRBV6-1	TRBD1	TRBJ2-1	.	CASGRQGATDEQFF	TGTGCCAGCGGTAGACAGGGGGCAACCGATGAGCAGTTCTTC
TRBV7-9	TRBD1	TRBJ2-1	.	CASSLLRDRGYDEQFF	TGTGCCAGCAGCTTACTCCGAGACAGGGGTTACGATGAGCAGTTCTTC
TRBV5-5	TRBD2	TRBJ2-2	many	CASSWELAGVQAGELFF	TGTGCCAGCAGCTGGGAGCTAGCGGGAGTTCAGGCCGGGGAGCTGTTTTTT
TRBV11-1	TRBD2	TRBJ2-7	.	CASRTKGMGTSGTPAIYEQYF	TGTGCCAGCAGAACCAAAGGCATGGGGACTAGCGGGACGCCGGCCATCTACGAGCAGTACTTC
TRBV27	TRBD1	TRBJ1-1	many	CASTQTGMNTEAFF	TGTGCCAGCACTCAGACAGGGATGAACACTGAAGCTTTCTTT
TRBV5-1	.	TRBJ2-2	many	CASRRVTENTGELFF	TGCGCCAGCAGGCGGGTAACCGAGAACACCGGGGAGCTGTTTTTT
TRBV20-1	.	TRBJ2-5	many	CSALTGRVQETQYF	TGCAGTGCCCTGACAGGGAGGGTCCAAGAGACCCAGTACTTC
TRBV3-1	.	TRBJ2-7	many	CASSQGIPLSYEQYF	TGTGCCAGCAGCCAAGGAATACCCCTCTCCTACGAGCAGTACTTC
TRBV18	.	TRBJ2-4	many	CASSPQGGIAKNIQYF	TGTGCCAGCTCACCACAGGGAGGCATAGCCAAAAACATTCAGTACTTC
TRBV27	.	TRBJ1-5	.	CASSLRLSSRGGNQPQHF	TGTGCCAGCAGTTTACGGTTGAGTTCACGGGGTGGCAATCAGCCCCAGCATTTT
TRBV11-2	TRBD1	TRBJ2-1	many	CASSWDRLNEQFF	TGTGCCAGCAGCTGGGACAGGCTCAATGAGCAGTTCTTC
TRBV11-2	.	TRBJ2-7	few	CASSLVAGFSYEQYF	TGTGCCAGCAGCTTAGTTGCAGGGTTCTCCTACGAGCAGTACTTC
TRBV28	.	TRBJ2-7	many	CASHRTPVFEQYF	TGTGCCAGCCATCGGACGCCGGTTTTTGAGCAGTACTTC
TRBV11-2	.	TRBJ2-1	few	CASSLRPGSDEQFF	TGTGCCAGCAGCTTGAGACCGGGGTCGGATGAGCAGTTCTTC
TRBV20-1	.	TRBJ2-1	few	CSTTPGWGVGNEQFF	TGCAGTACTACTCCGGGGTGGGGAGTTGGGAATGAGCAGTTCTTC
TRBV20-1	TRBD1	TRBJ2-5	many	CSADTGTGIGETQYF	TGCAGTGCTGATACCGGGACAGGTATTGGAGAGACCCAGTACTTC
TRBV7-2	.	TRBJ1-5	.	CASSSAGALEPQHF	TGTGCCAGCAGCAGCGCAGGGGCTCTGGAGCCCCAGCATTTT
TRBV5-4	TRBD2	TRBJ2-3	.	CASSQRLAGVVDTQYF	TGTGCCAGCAGCCAACGACTAGCGGGAGTGGTAGATACGCAGTATTTT
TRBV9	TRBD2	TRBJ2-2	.	CASTLGPSGRLTGELFF	TGTGCCAGCACCCTAGGGCCCAGCGGGAGGCTCACCGGGGAGCTGTTTTTT
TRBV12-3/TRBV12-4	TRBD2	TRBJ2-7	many	CASSFLGTSGRGGYEQYF	TGTGCCAGCAGTTTTCTTGGGACTAGCGGGAGAGGAGGGTACGAGCAGTACTTC
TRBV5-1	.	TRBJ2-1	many	CASSLGPYNEQFF	TGTGCCAGCAGTCTCGGACCCTACAATGAGCAGTTCTTC
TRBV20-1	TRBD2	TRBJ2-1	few	CSAVSPGLAVLYNEQFF	TGCAGTGCTGTATCACCGGGACTAGCGGTCCTCTACAATGAGCAGTTCTTC
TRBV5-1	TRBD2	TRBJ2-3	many	CASSSGTSIIPDTQYF	TGCGCCAGCAGCTCGGGGACTAGCATTATCCCAGATACGCAGTATTTT
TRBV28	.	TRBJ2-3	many	CASKSRDPDTQYF	TGTGCCAGCAAGTCAAGGGACCCAGATACGCAGTATTTT
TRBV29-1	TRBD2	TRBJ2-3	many	CSAGRGGRDTQYF	TGCAGCGCCGGGCGGGGGGGGAGAGATACGCAGTATTTT
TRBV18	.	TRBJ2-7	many	CASSPPAGTSYEQYF	TGTGCCAGCTCACCACCAGCAGGGACAAGCTACGAGCAGTACTTC
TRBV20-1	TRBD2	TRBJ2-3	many	CSASNPTSGQEGTQYF	TGCAGTGCTTCCAACCCGACTAGCGGTCAGGAGGGGACGCAGTATTTT
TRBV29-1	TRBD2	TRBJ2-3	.	CSVGREGTDTQYF	TGCAGCGTTGGCCGGGAGGGCACAGATACGCAGTATTTT
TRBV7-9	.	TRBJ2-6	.	CASSPQGAGANVLTF	TGTGCCAGCAGCCCTCAGGGTGCAGGGGCCAACGTCCTGACTTTC
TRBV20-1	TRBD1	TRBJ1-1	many	CSAEGATEAFF	TGCAGTGCGGAGGGGGCGACTGAAGCTTTCTTT
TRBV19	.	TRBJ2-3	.	CASSLGANTQYF	TGTGCCAGTAGCTTAGGGGCGAATACGCAGTATTTT
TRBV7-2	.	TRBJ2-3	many	CASSLTLGTTQYF	TGTGCCAGCAGCCTGACACTCGGAACTACGCAGTATTTT
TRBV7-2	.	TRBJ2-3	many	CASSLARIDTQYF	TGTGCCAGCAGCTTAGCGCGGATAGATACGCAGTATTTT
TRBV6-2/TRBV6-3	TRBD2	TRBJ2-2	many	CASRGLAGGPGELFF	TGTGCCAGCAGAGGACTAGCGGGAGGACCTGGGGAGCTGTTTTTT
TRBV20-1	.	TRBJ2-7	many	CSALDRTYEQYF	TGCAGTGCTCTCGACAGAACCTACGAGCAGTACTTC
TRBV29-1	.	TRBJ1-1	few	CSVGRDNTEAFF	TGCAGCGTTGGAAGGGACAACACTGAAGCTTTCTTT
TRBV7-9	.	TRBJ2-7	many	CASSLGGYYEQYF	TGTGCCAGCAGCTTGGGGGGATACTACGAGCAGTACTTC
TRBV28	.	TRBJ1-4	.	CASSFVRGEEKLFF	TGTGCCAGCAGTTTCGTCAGGGGTGAGGAAAAACTGTTTTTT
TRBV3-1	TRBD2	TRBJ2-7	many	CASSPRTSGSEQYF	TGTGCCAGCAGCCCTCGGACTAGCGGGAGCGAGCAGTACTTC
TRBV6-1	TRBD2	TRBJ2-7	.	CASRMLAGTGEQYF	TGTGCCAGCAGGATGCTAGCGGGAACGGGTGAGCAGTACTTC
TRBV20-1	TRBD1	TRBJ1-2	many	CSARRTGHGYTF	TGCAGTGCTAGAAGGACAGGGCATGGCTACACCTTC
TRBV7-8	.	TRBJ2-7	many	CASSTGHQGQQYF	TGTGCCAGCAGCACTGGACATCAGGGGCAGCAGTACTTC
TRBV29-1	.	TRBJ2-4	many	CSVDGGENIQYF	TGCAGCGTTGACGGAGGGGAAAACATTCAGTACTTC
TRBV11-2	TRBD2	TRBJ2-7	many	CASSFVGGRWVEQYF	TGTGCCAGCAGCTTTGTTGGCGGGAGGTGGGTCGAGCAGTACTTC
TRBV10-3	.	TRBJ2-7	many	CAISAELALYEQYF	TGTGCCATCAGTGCAGAACTAGCACTCTACGAGCAGTACTTC
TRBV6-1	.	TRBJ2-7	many	CASTGRSDEQYF	TGTGCCAGCACGGGTCGTAGCGACGAGCAGTACTTC
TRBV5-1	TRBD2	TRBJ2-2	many	CASSLAWAGANTGELFF	TGCGCCAGCAGCTTGGCATGGGCGGGAGCGAACACCGGGGAGCTGTTTTTT
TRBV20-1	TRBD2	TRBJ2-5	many	CSASGLAGVRQETQYF	TGCAGTGCCTCGGGACTAGCGGGAGTCAGGCAAGAGACCCAGTACTTC
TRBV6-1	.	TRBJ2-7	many	CASGDPRYYEQYF	TGTGCCAGCGGAGATCCCCGCTACTACGAGCAGTACTTC
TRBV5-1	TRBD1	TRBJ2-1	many	CASSLQGQGVYNEQFF	TGCGCCAGCAGCTTGCAGGGACAGGGGGTGTACAATGAGCAGTTCTTC